The following is a T cell receptor (beta chain) sequence with its context. The data were obtained in a study of blood T cell repertoires in COVID-19. Original analysis: Reference gene primers were amplified, and this amplification served to estimate nucleated cell counts. Sequenced by immunoSEQ multiplex PCR; TCRdb stores in-frame clones only, minus some. V and J calls and clone size follow that table, whereas D and trimming were derived from the DNA. The table records about 280,000 clones, nearly 90% of them present only once. This CDR3 spans 10 amino acids. Trimming removed 5 bases at V and 11 bases at J, with 12 bases between. Germline loops: CDR1 DFQATT, CDR2 SNEGSKA (reference sequence).

Sequencing was carried out using PBMCs or T cells enriched from blood (not recorded which). The chain uses TRBV20-1 and TRBJ1-1; tentative D call: TRBD1 (6 bases). This TCR was recovered from a woman between 18 and 29 years old with acute COVID-19. The CDR3 sequence: CSAPDRNAFF. The CDR3 nucleotides read TGCAGTGCTCCTGACAGGAATGCTTTCTTT.